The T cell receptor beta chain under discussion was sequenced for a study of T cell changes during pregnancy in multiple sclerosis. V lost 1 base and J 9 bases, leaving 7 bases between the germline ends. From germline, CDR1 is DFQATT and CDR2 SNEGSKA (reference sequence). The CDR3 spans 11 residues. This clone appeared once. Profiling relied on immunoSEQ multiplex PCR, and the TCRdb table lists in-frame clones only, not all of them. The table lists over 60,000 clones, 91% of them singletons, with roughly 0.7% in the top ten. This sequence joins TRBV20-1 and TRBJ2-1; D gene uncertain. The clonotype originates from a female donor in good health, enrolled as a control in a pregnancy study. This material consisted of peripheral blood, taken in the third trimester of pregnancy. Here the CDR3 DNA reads TGCAGTGCTAGAGCTAGAGGTGAGCAGTTCTTC. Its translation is CSARARGEQFF.